At least ten counts were recorded for the clone carrying this T cell receptor beta chain. The data derive from a study of blood T cell repertoires in COVID-19. Using immunoSEQ multiplex PCR, the repertoire was profiled, and TCRdb retains in-frame clones only, with some absent. Here the sample spans approximately 200,000 clones, roughly 81% being singletons. The sequence came from an elderly woman with COVID-19, enrolled during active disease. The specimen sequenced was peripheral blood.

The CDR3 bases are TGTGCCATCAAATCGACAGGGGGAAAGGAAAAACTGTTTTTT. This sequence encodes CAIKSTGGKEKLFF. The chain recombines TRBV10-3 with TRBJ1-4, with TRBD1 matching over 9 bases. Trimming cost V 7 bases and J 8 bases; bases outside gene matches: 8. Per germline, CDR1 ENHRY and CDR2 SYGVKD. This CDR3 has 14 residues.